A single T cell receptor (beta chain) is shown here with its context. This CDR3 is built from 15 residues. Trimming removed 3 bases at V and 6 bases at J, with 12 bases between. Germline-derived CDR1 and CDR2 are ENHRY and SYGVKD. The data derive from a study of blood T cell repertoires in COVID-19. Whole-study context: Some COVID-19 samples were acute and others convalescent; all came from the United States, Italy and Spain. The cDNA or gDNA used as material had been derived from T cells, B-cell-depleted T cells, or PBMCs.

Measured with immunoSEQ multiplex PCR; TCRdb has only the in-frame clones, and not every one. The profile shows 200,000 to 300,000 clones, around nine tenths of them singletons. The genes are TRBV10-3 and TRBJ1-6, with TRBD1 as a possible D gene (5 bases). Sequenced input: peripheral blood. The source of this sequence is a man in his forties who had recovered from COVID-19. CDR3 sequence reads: CAISEVTGPNSPLHF. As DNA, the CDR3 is TGTGCCATCAGTGAAGTCACAGGCCCTAATTCACCCCTCCACTTT.